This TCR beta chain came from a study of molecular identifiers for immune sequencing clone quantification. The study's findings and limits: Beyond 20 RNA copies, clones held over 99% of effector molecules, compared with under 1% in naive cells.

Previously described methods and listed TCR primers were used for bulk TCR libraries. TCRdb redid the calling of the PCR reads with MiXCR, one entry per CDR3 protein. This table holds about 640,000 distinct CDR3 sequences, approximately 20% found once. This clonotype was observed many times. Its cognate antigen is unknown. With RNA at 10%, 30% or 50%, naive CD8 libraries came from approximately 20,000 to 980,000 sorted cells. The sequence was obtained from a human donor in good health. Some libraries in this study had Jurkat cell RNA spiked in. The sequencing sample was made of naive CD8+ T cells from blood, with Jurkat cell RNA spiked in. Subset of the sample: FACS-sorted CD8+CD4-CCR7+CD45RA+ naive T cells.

CDR3 sequence: CASSYSVSYEQYF. CDR3 in DNA: TGTGCCAGCAGTTACTCCGTCTCCTACGAGCAGTACTTC. The chain combines TRBV6-2 or TRBV6-3 with TRBJ2-7; D is ambiguous. The V end lost 0 bases, the J end lost 0 bases, and 3 bases lay between the germline ends. Germline V gene sequence: CDR1 MNHEY, CDR2 SVGEGT. CDR3 size: 13 residues.